The 18 T cell receptor beta chains below come from one sample, sequenced in a study of shared clonotypes between healthy human individuals. Generated by immunoSEQ multiplex PCR, the TCRdb table keeps only in-frame clones and is missing some. The sample has some 2.4 million clones; under 95% are singletons. The sample comprised naive CD4+ T cells from PBMCs. The subset: CD45RA+ positively selected. The receptors derive from a man younger than 35 in good health. Some clones in this sample may be carry-over from other donors' samples.

This clone was recorded a few times. V gene TRBV29-1 combines with J gene TRBJ1-1; 7 bases fit TRBD1. The ends lost 6 bases at V and 1 base at J; junction bases unmatched: 8. The CDR3 has 14 residues. Germline CDR1 and CDR2: SQVTM and ANQGSEA. DNA for the CDR3: TGCAGCGTCTCCAAGGGGGCGACGAACACTGAAGCTTTCTTT. Translation: CSVSKGATNTEAFF.

The chain couples TRBV7-2 to TRBJ2-7; tentatively, D is TRBD1 (6 bases). V dropped 7 bases and J dropped 2 bases, with 12 bases sitting between them. This CDR3 has 13 residues. Looked up from germline, CDR1 is SGHTA and CDR2 is FQGNSA. The CDR3 DNA reads TGTGCCAGCACCCCGGACAGAACCTACGAGCAGTACTTC. This codes for CASTPDRTYEQYF.

The chain uses TRBV28 and TRBJ2-7, with 14 bases that match TRBD2. Germline V CDR1 and CDR2: MDHEN, SYDVKM. V shed 4 bases and J 3 bases; nucleotides not matched to a gene: 8. This CDR3 has 17 residues. CDR3 sequence (DNA): TGTGCCAGCAGTTCTAAACTCGGACTAGCGGGAGGCTACGAGCAGTACTTC. It is translated as CASSSKLGLAGGYEQYF.

The chain is built from TRBV19 and TRBJ2-7; 7 positions agree with TRBD2. Germline V lookup: CDR1 LNHDA, CDR2 SQIVND (reference sequence). The length of the CDR3 is 15 residues. J gave up 4 bases and V 5 bases, and 11 bases lay outside the gene matches. The CDR3 reads CASSRGEGRIYEQYF. The CDR3 bases are TGTGCCAGTAGTCGAGGGGAGGGCCGCATTTACGAGCAGTACTTC.

V usage is TRBV7-8 and J usage is TRBJ2-1; 9 nucleotides agree with TRBD2. Germline V lookup: CDR1 SGHVS, CDR2 FQNEAQ. The CDR3 runs 18 residues. Trimming removed 1 base from V and 1 base from J; junction bases left unmatched: 8. CDR3 in amino acids: CASSLVSPAGGSYNEQFF. CDR3 bases: TGTGCCAGCAGCTTAGTTTCCCCGGCGGGGGGGTCCTACAATGAGCAGTTCTTC.

V usage is TRBV5-1 and J usage is TRBJ2-5, with D possibly matching TRBD2 (5 bases). Per germline, CDR1 SGHRS and CDR2 YFSETQ. The CDR3 has 16 amino acids. Trimming stripped 0 bases from V and 2 bases from J, with 14 bases between. CDR3: CASSLGTLAGQETQYF. The CDR3 coding sequence is TGCGCCAGCAGCTTGGGGACCCTAGCCGGACAAGAGACCCAGTACTTC.

J is TRBJ2-7 and V is TRBV27, with D unclear. The V gene's germline CDR1 is MNHEY and CDR2 SMNVEV (reference sequence). This CDR3 has 13 residues. V lost 6 bases, J lost 3 bases, and 12 bases lay in between. In nucleotides, the CDR3 is TGTGCCAGCAGCCCGAGGTCACTCTACGAGCAGTACTTC. Its translation: CASSPRSLYEQYF.

With respect to this clone: Other DNA sequences in this specimen translate into the identical CDR3. The V call is TRBV30, the J call TRBJ2-5, with D maybe TRBD1 (5 bases). The end of the DNA is better explained by TRBJ2-7, so the J call may be wrong. The CDR3 is made up of 13 amino acids. Germline V lookup: CDR1 GTSNPN, CDR2 SVGIG (reference sequence). The CDR3 sequence is CAWSVGRAYEQYF. The CDR3 bases are TGTGCCTGGAGTGTAGGCAGGGCCTACGAGCAGTACTTC.

As for this clone: Within the sample, other DNA sequences also encode this same CDR3. The chain couples TRBV28 to TRBJ2-7; TRBD2 matches 10 bases. The junction had 3 bases not matched to a gene; V was cut back by 3 bases and J by 1 base. Germline V gene sequence: CDR1 MDHEN, CDR2 SYDVKM. The CDR3 is made up of 15 amino acids. The CDR3 loop reads CASSLRTSGSYEQYF. The CDR3 DNA follows: TGTGCCAGCAGTTTGAGGACTAGCGGATCCTACGAGCAGTACTTC.

The chain links TRBV6-6 to TRBJ2-5, with 12 bases that match TRBD1. The DNA end favors TRBJ2-7, so the J call may be wrong. Germline V lookup: CDR1 MNHNY, CDR2 SVGAGI (reference sequence). This CDR3 has 14 residues. In nucleotides, the CDR3 is TGTGCCAGCAGCCCGGGACAGGGGGCTTACGAGCAGTACTTC. Residues: CASSPGQGAYEQYF.

The chain joins TRBV28 to TRBJ2-5; D may be TRBD2 (5 bases). CDR3 length: 15 amino acids. V was pared by 5 bases and J by 5 bases, with 18 bases between. Germline V gene lookup returns CDR1 MDHEN and CDR2 SYDVKM. Here the CDR3 reads CASSPPRGLGETQYF. CDR3 bases: TGTGCCAGCAGTCCCCCCCGGGGATTAGGTGAGACCCAGTACTTC.

Concerning this clone: Other DNA sequences in this sample translate to the same CDR3. The chain couples TRBV9 to TRBJ1-3; D is unresolved. Trimming took off 1 base at V and 4 bases at J, with 3 bases between the two ends. This CDR3 is built from 12 residues. The germline gives CDR1 SGDLS, CDR2 YYNGEE. The CDR3 region has the DNA TGTGCCAGCAGCGTATACGGAAACACCATATATTTT. It is translated as CASSVYGNTIYF.

CDR3 sequence: CASSLEPPYEQYF. The CDR3 DNA reads TGCGCCAGCAGCTTGGAGCCACCCTACGAGCAGTACTTC. This rearrangement joins TRBV5-1 to TRBJ2-7; D is uncertain. This CDR3 is 13 amino acids long. Trimming removed 0 bases from V and 2 bases from J, with 6 bases in between. The germline V gene has CDR1 SGHRS and CDR2 YFSETQ.

The rearrangement joins TRBV7-8 to TRBJ1-4; 8 bases are a match to TRBD1. Germline V gene data show CDR1 as SGHVS and CDR2 as FQNEAQ. CDR3 length: 16 residues. The V gene end was trimmed by 1 base and the J gene end by 4 bases; junction bases not matched to a gene: 5. CDR3 region: CASSLGRDRFNEKLFF. The CDR3 DNA follows: TGTGCCAGCAGCTTAGGGAGGGACAGGTTTAATGAAAAACTGTTTTTT.

V usage is TRBV7-3 and J usage is TRBJ2-7; 9 bases align to TRBD1. This CDR3 region has 15 residues. The trim removed 5 bases at V and 2 bases at J, leaving 7 bases unmatched. Germline V CDR1 and CDR2: SGHTA, FQGTGA. The CDR3 reads CASSIGTGFPYEQYF. For the CDR3, the DNA is TGTGCCAGCAGCATCGGGACAGGGTTTCCCTACGAGCAGTACTTC. The full variable domain, completed using reference TRBV7-3 and TRBJ2-7, is GAGVSQTPSNKVTEKGKYVELRCDPISGHTALYWYRQSLGQGPEFLIYFQGTGAADDSGLPNDRFFAVRPEGSVSTLKIQRTERGDSAVYLCASSIGTGFPYEQYFGPGTRLTVT.

V usage is TRBV5-1 and J usage is TRBJ1-3; 10 bases map to TRBD1. The CDR3 is made up of 16 amino acids. The ends lost 4 bases at V and 2 bases at J; junction bases unmatched: 6. Germline CDR1 and CDR2: SGHRS and YFSETQ. DNA of the CDR3: TGCGCCAGCAGCACCCGACAGGGGGCTGCTGGAAACACCATATATTTT. Protein product: CASSTRQGAAGNTIYF.

The V gene is TRBV5-6, the J gene TRBJ1-2; D ambiguous. The CDR3 has 16 residues. Trimming pared 4 bases from V and 1 base from J, leaving 17 bases between. CDR1 SGHDT and CDR2 YYEEEE come from the germline V gene. The CDR3 reads CASSLVGSGFNYGYTF. The CDR3 DNA reads as TGTGCCAGCAGCCTAGTAGGTTCGGGGTTTAACTATGGCTACACCTTC.

J is TRBJ1-2 and V is TRBV7-8, with D possibly matching TRBD1 (6 bases). V lost 4 bases and J 5 bases, leaving 23 bases between the germline ends. The CDR3 covers 17 residues. Germline CDR1 reads SGHVS; CDR2 reads FQNEAQ. CDR3 in amino acids: CASSSLKQGSGSYGYTF. CDR3 sequence (DNA): TGTGCCAGCAGCTCACTCAAACAGGGCTCGGGGTCATATGGCTACACCTTC.